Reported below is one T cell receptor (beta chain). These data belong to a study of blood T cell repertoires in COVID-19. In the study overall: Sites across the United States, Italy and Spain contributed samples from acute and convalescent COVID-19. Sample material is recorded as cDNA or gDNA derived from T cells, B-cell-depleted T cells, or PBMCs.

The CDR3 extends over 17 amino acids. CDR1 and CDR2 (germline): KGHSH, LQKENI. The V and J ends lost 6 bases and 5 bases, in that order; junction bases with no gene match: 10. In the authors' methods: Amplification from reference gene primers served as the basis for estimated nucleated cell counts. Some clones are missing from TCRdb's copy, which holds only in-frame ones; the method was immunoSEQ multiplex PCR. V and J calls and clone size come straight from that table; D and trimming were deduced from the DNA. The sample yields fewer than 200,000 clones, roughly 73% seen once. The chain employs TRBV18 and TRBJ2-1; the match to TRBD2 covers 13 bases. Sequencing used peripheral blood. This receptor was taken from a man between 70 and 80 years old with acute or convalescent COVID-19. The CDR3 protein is CASSPRLAGGTDNEQFF. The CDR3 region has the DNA TGTGCCAGCTCTCCGAGACTAGCGGGAGGCACCGACAATGAGCAGTTCTTC.